This T cell receptor (beta chain) was sequenced in a study of blood T cell repertoires in COVID-19. Study details: COVID-19 samples from acute and convalescent phases originated in the United States, Italy and Spain. PBMCs, B-cell-depleted T cells, or T cells provided the cDNA or gDNA that made up the material.

Authors' methods: Reference gene primer amplification gave nucleated cell count estimates. Assay used: immunoSEQ multiplex PCR; TCRdb lists only in-frame clones, some missing. That table supplies the V and J calls and clone size; D and trimming were determined from the DNA. The repertoire holds about 33,000 clones, with approximately 80% as singletons. The CDR3 runs to 13 residues. Germline CDR1 SGHKS, CDR2 YYEKEE (reference sequence). V lost 3 bases to trimming and J lost 5 bases, with 11 bases between them. Sequenced material: peripheral blood. The source of this sequence is a human donor in a cohort sampled during active COVID-19. V is TRBV5-5 and J is TRBJ1-1; no reliable D call. CDR3 loop: CASSSYVATEAFF. For the CDR3, the DNA is TGTGCCAGCAGCTCCTACGTAGCTACTGAAGCTTTCTTT.